A single T cell receptor beta chain is shown here with its context. Its specificity is not known. The sample is drawn from a study of beta chain features in type 1 diabetes. Turning to the study itself: Sorted cells from all samples, numbering some 99,000,000, were examined. Points from the study as a whole: A pattern of fewer insertions and more deletions at VDJ junctions was seen in type 1 diabetes patients. Shorter TCRB CDR3s, moderately but significantly so, were found in Type 1 diabetes patients in all four CD4+ subsets.

This CDR3 is built from 14 residues. V was cut by 7 bases and J by 0 bases, with 14 bases left in between. The germline CDR1 and CDR2 sequences are SQVTM and ANQGSEA. Of the isolated RNA, all was reverse transcribed, and so the sequenced material was expressed TCRB transcripts. Using immunoSEQ multiplex PCR, the repertoire was profiled, and TCRdb retains in-frame clones only, with some absent. This table holds 500,000 to 700,000 clones, 15% found once. It was one heparinised blood draw, averaging roughly 120 mL, that each donor gave. The source is a man aged 18 to 29 in good health. The sequenced sample consisted of naive CD4+ T cells from blood. V gene TRBV29-1 combines with J gene TRBJ2-3; D gene unclear. CDR3 amino acids: CSARGSPSTDTQYF. The CDR3 coding sequence is TGCAGCGCACGCGGCAGCCCGAGCACAGATACGCAGTATTTT.